This entry concerns a single T cell receptor beta chain. TEMRA cells were FACS-enriched, with CD8+ and CD4+ T cells isolated negatively. V lost 6 bases and J 3 bases, leaving 14 bases between the germline ends. This CDR3 comprises 13 residues. Per germline, CDR1 DFQATT and CDR2 SNEGSKA (reference sequence). This entry comes from a study of CD8 T cells in Susac syndrome. Reverse transcription of roughly 0.45 to 1 ug RNA used random hexamers. Amplification of TCR beta CDR3 by immunoSEQ multiplex PCR spanned 54 Vbeta and 13 Jbeta. TCRdb fed the immunoSEQ multiplex PCR reads into MiXCR, producing one record per CDR3 protein. The sample has some 80,000 distinct CDR3 sequences, approximately 94% seen once.

This TCR came from a human donor in good health. The V call is TRBV20-1, the J call TRBJ1-1; D remains ambiguous. Sequencing was performed on CD8+ T cells from PBMCs. CDR3 DNA: TGCAGTGCCCACGATCTGCGGGACACTGAAGCTTTCTTT. Amino acids: CSAHDLRDTEAFF.